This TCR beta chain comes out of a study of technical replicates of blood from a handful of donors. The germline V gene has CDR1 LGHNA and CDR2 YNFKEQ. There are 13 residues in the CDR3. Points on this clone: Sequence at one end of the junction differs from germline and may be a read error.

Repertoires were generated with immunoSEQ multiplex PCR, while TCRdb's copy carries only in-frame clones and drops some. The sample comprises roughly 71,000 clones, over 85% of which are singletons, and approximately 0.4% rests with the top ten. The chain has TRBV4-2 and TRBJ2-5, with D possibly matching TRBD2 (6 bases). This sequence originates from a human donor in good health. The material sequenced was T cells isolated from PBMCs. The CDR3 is CASSQDQRDWGNF. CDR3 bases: TGTGCCAGCAGCCAAGATCAACGGGACTGGGGAAACTTC.